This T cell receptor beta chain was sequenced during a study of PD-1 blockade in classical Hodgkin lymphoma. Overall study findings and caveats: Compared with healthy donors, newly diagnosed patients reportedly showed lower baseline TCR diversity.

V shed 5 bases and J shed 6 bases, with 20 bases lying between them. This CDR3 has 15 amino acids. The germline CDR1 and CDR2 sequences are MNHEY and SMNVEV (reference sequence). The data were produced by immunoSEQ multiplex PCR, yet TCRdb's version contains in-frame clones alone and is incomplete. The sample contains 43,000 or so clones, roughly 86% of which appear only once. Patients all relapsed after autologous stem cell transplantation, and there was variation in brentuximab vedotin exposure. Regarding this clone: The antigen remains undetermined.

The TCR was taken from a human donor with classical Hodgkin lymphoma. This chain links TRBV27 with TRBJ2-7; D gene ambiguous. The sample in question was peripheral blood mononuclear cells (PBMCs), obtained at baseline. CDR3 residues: CASSPQNPGLPEQYF. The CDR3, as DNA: TGTGCCAGCAGTCCACAGAATCCCGGGCTTCCCGAGCAGTACTTC.